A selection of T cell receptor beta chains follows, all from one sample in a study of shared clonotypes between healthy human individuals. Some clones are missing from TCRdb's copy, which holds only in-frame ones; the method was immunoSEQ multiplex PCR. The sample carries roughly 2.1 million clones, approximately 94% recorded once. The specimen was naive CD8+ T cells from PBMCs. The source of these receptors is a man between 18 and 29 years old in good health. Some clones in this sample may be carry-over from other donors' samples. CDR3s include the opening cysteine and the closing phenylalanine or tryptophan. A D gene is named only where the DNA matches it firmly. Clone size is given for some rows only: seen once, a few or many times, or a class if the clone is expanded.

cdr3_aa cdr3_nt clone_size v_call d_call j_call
CASSPSRSEAFF TGTGCCAGCAGCCCCTCGAGATCTGAAGCTTTCTTT NA TRBV25-1 NA TRBJ1-1
CASSLGRQLNEKLFF TGTGCCAGCAGCTTAGGGCGGCAGCTCAATGAAAAACTGTTTTTT NA TRBV7-8 NA TRBJ1-4
CASSPSGIRTDTQYF TGTGCCAGCAGCCCTAGCGGGATCCGCACAGATACGCAGTATTTT once TRBV7-3 TRBD2 TRBJ2-3
CASSLGGLPENTEAFF TGTGCCAGCAGCTTAGGAGGGCTCCCCGAGAACACTGAAGCTTTCTTT NA TRBV7-9 NA TRBJ1-1
CASSQDTGTSGFRVEFF TGTGCCAGCAGCCAAGACACCGGGACTAGCGGGTTTCGGGTTGAGTTCTTC NA TRBV4-2 TRBD2 TRBJ2-1
CASSIVAGGVGNEQFF TGTGCCAGTAGTATAGTGGCGGGAGGGGTCGGTAATGAGCAGTTCTTC NA TRBV19 TRBD2 TRBJ2-1
CAISELGLDSPGEQFF TGTGCCATCAGTGAGCTCGGTCTAGACTCCCCTGGGGAGCAGTTCTTC NA TRBV10-3 NA TRBJ2-1
CASRPGTGIRAKNIQYF TGCGCCAGCAGACCCGGGACAGGGATCAGGGCCAAAAACATTCAGTACTTC NA TRBV10-1 TRBD1 TRBJ2-4
CASSWFGGETYEQYF TGTGCCAGCAGTTGGTTCGGCGGGGAGACCTACGAGCAGTACTTC NA TRBV6-6 NA TRBJ2-7
CASSPAASQPQHF TGTGCCAGCAGCCCAGCGGCTTCTCAGCCCCAGCATTTT NA TRBV7-9 NA TRBJ1-5
CATSRELISNQPQHF TGTGCCACCAGCAGAGAATTGATTAGCAATCAGCCCCAGCATTTT NA TRBV15 NA TRBJ1-5
CASNGRDPYTQYF TGTGCCAGCAACGGGAGGGACCCTTATACGCAGTATTTT NA TRBV5-6 TRBD2 TRBJ2-3
CASSSGPRGEAFF TGTGCCAGCAGCTCGGGACCCCGGGGGGAAGCTTTCTTT NA TRBV11-3 NA TRBJ1-1
CATSKLAGVTDTQYF TGTGCCACCAGCAAGCTAGCGGGAGTGACAGATACGCAGTATTTT NA TRBV15 TRBD2 TRBJ2-3
CASSEARHGNEKLFF TGTGCCAGCAGTGAAGCAAGGCACGGGAATGAAAAACTGTTTTTT few TRBV6-1 NA TRBJ1-4
CASSFDRGGYGYTF TGTGCCAGCAGCTTCGACAGGGGGGGATATGGCTACACCTTC NA TRBV7-9 TRBD1 TRBJ1-2
CASSLGAGGPTGELFF TGTGCCAGCAGCTTAGGTGCGGGAGGGCCGACCGGGGAGCTGTTTTTT NA TRBV7-9 TRBD2 TRBJ2-2
CASSQGLFYEQYF TGTGCCAGCAGCCAGGGTCTCTTCTACGAGCAGTACTTC NA TRBV7-9 NA TRBJ2-7
CASSLMGHPIEAFF TGTGCCAGCAGTTTAATGGGACACCCGATTGAAGCTTTCTTT NA TRBV27 NA TRBJ1-1
CASSSRDFYYEQYF TGTGCCAGCAGTTCGCGGGACTTTTACTACGAGCAGTACTTC NA TRBV27 NA TRBJ2-7
CASSSRTGDEDTQYF TGTGCCAGCAGTTCCAGGACAGGGGATGAAGATACGCAGTATTTT NA TRBV27 TRBD1 TRBJ2-3
CASSIGTIGPNEQFF TGTGCCAGCAGTATCGGGACTATAGGACCAAATGAGCAGTTCTTC NA TRBV27 TRBD2 TRBJ2-1
CASSMASLGTEAFF TGTGCCAGTAGTATGGCGAGCCTGGGCACTGAAGCTTTCTTT NA TRBV19 NA TRBJ1-1
CASSKDGYSNQPQHF TGTGCCAGCAGCAAGGACGGATATAGCAATCAGCCCCAGCATTTT NA TRBV27 NA TRBJ1-5
CATSRVWAGENEKLFF TGTGCCACCAGCAGAGTTTGGGCAGGAGAAAATGAAAAACTGTTTTTT NA TRBV15 NA TRBJ1-4
CASSTPSGTPYNEQFF TGTGCCAGCAGCACACCGTCCGGGACTCCCTACAATGAGCAGTTCTTC NA TRBV5-8 NA TRBJ2-1
CASSEVRGETQYF TGCGCCAGCAGTGAGGTGCGAGGAGAGACCCAGTACTTC NA TRBV10-2 NA TRBJ2-5
CASSHDRTYEQYF TGTGCCAGTAGCCACGACAGGACATACGAGCAGTACTTC NA TRBV19 NA TRBJ2-7
CASSLESQQYF TGTGCCAGCAGCTTAGAATCGCAGCAGTACTTC NA TRBV11-2 NA TRBJ2-7
CASSLVQGGNTEAFF TGTGCCAGCAGCTTAGTACAGGGAGGAAACACTGAAGCTTTCTTT NA TRBV7-6 NA TRBJ1-1
CASSSHLGSDTEAFF TGTGCCAGCAGTTCCCATCTCGGGTCCGACACTGAAGCTTTCTTT NA TRBV6-6 NA TRBJ1-1
CASSSREGPNQPQHF TGTGCCAGCAGCTCCCGGGAGGGCCCAAATCAGCCCCAGCATTTT NA TRBV11-2 NA TRBJ1-5
CASSGGQGRKTEAFF TGTGCCAGCAGCGGCGGACAGGGGAGGAAGACTGAAGCTTTCTTT NA TRBV28 TRBD1 TRBJ1-1
CSVESGVRYGYTF TGCAGCGTTGAATCCGGGGTTCGCTATGGCTACACCTTC NA TRBV29-1 NA TRBJ1-2
CASSLAGSGYEQYF TGTGCCAGCAGTCTCGCCGGGAGCGGGTACGAGCAGTACTTC NA TRBV28 NA TRBJ2-7
CASSSPGQAYNEQFF TGTGCCAGCAGTTCCCCGGGACAGGCCTACAATGAGCAGTTCTTC few TRBV6-5 TRBD1 TRBJ2-1
CASSQGDRETMNTEAFF TGCGCCAGCAGCCAGGGGGACAGGGAAACCATGAACACTGAAGCTTTCTTT NA TRBV5-1 TRBD1 TRBJ1-1
CASRILNNEQFF TGTGCCAGCCGAATTCTAAACAATGAGCAGTTCTTC NA TRBV6-1 NA TRBJ2-1
CASSLIGSPYEQYF TGTGCCAGCAGTTTGATAGGCTCGCCCTACGAGCAGTACTTC NA TRBV27 NA TRBJ2-7
CASSLNLRDDGEKLFF TGTGCCAGCAGTTTAAACCTCCGGGACGATGGTGAAAAACTGTTTTTT once TRBV28 NA TRBJ1-4
CASSPWTGGLINTEAFF TGTGCCAGTAGTCCCTGGACAGGGGGCCTCATTAACACTGAAGCTTTCTTT once TRBV19 TRBD1 TRBJ1-1
CASSLAGQRNTGELFF TGTGCCAGCAGCTTAGCTGGGCAGCGGAACACCGGGGAGCTGTTTTTT NA TRBV11-3 NA TRBJ2-2
CASSSPWDSPIDSNQPQHF TGTGCCAGCAGTTCACCCTGGGACAGCCCCATCGACTCAAATCAGCCCCAGCATTTT NA TRBV28 TRBD1 TRBJ1-5
CASSEVASTYEQYF TGTGCCAGCAGTGAAGTAGCGAGTACCTACGAGCAGTACTTC NA TRBV6-1 NA TRBJ2-7
CSVEPKTVTASSYNEQFF TGCAGCGTTGAACCAAAAACCGTTACCGCTAGCTCCTACAATGAGCAGTTCTTC NA TRBV29-1 NA TRBJ2-1
CASSFSQARGYTF TGTGCCAGCAGTTTTAGCCAGGCGCGTGGCTACACCTTC once TRBV28 NA TRBJ1-2
CASSLTGYSTDTQYF TGTGCCAGCAGTCTAACTGGATATAGCACAGATACGCAGTATTTT NA TRBV28 NA TRBJ2-3
CASSPRTIFNEQFF TGTGCCAGCAGCCCCCGGACTATCTTCAATGAGCAGTTCTTC NA TRBV7-2 NA TRBJ2-1
CASSLKRELEDTQYF TGTGCCAGCAGCTTGAAGCGGGAGTTGGAAGATACGCAGTATTTT NA TRBV5-4 TRBD2 TRBJ2-3
CASSEPHGQGGTEAFF TGTGCCAGCAGTGAACCCCACGGACAGGGAGGGACTGAAGCTTTCTTT NA TRBV25-1 TRBD1 TRBJ1-1
CASSLDRSNQPQHF TGTGCCAGCAGCCTGGACAGATCAAATCAGCCCCAGCATTTT NA TRBV6-1 NA TRBJ1-5
CASSQVGVIVLEQFF TGCGCCAGCAGCCAAGTTGGGGTAATAGTACTTGAGCAGTTCTTC NA TRBV4-1 NA TRBJ2-1